This entry lists 12 T cell receptor beta chains sequenced from one sample in a study of technical replicates of blood from a few donors. The data were produced by immunoSEQ multiplex PCR, yet TCRdb's version contains in-frame clones alone and is incomplete. The sample carries about 44,000 clones, about 96% recorded once. Sequencing was done on a sample of T cells isolated from PBMCs. Receptors were obtained from a human donor in good health.

The rearrangement links TRBV18 to TRBJ1-2; D is possibly TRBD1 (5 bases). Germline CDR1 reads KGHSH; CDR2 reads LQKENI. V was shortened by 3 bases and J by 6 bases, with 14 bases between the two germline ends. The CDR3 has 14 residues. CDR3 sequence: CASSPRGGADGYTF. In DNA form, the CDR3 reads TGTGCCAGCTCACCTAGGGGAGGGGCGGATGGCTACACCTTC.

CDR3 loop: CASRRPLAGTTEAFF. The DNA for the CDR3 is TGTGCCAGCCGCAGACCCCTAGCGGGGACCACTGAAGCTTTCTTT. This rearrangement joins TRBV6-5 to TRBJ1-1; perhaps TRBD1 as D (5 bases). The V gene's germline CDR1 is MNHEY and CDR2 SVGAGI. Trimming removed 8 bases from V and 4 bases from J, with 20 bases in between. CDR3 length equals 15 residues.

The chain links TRBV5-1 to TRBJ2-1, with D possibly TRBD2 on 5 matching bases. The CDR3 has 15 residues. Germline V CDR1 and CDR2: SGHRS, YFSETQ. With 0 bases removed from V and 5 bases from J, the gap between germline ends came to 12 bases. The CDR3 region has the DNA TGCGCCAGCAGCTTGGCCCGCGGAGGCAACAATGAGCAGTTCTTC. Protein product: CASSLARGGNNEQFF.

The V call is TRBV7-3, the J call TRBJ1-1, with TRBD1 matching 7 bases. V trimming: 5 bases; J trimming: 7 bases; junction bases outside the gene matches: 10. This CDR3 has 14 amino acids. Germline CDR1 and CDR2: SGHTA and FQGTGA. This CDR3 is CASSPTLQGDEAFF. CDR3 in DNA: TGTGCCAGCAGCCCTACACTTCAGGGGGATGAAGCTTTCTTT.

The rearrangement joins TRBV15 to TRBJ2-5, with D perhaps TRBD2 (7 bases). Germline-derived CDR1 and CDR2 are LNHNV and YYDKDF (reference sequence). This CDR3 spans 16 amino acids. Deletions cut 1 base from V and 4 bases from J, with 16 bases between. The CDR3 nucleotides are TGTGCCACCAGCAGAGGGGGGGGCATACGACGAGAGACCCAGTACTTC. This gives the protein CATSRGGGIRRETQYF.

The chain combines TRBV7-6 with TRBJ2-1, with 9 bases matching TRBD2. Looked up from germline, CDR1 is SGHVS and CDR2 is FNYEAQ. Unmatched junction bases numbered 10, after V lost 1 base and J lost 3 bases. CDR3 length: 18 amino acids. CDR3 in amino acids: CASSLDGLGLAYYNEQFF. The CDR3 bases are TGTGCCAGCAGCTTAGATGGTTTAGGACTAGCGTACTACAATGAGCAGTTCTTC.

The chain employs TRBV5-4 and TRBJ1-1; 8 bases fit TRBD1. Trimming took 5 bases from V and 5 from J; bases not matched to a gene: 17. Germline values: CDR1 SGHNT, CDR2 YYREEE (reference sequence). This CDR3 contains 17 residues. CDR3 loop: CASRPKVGTGQGTEAFF. The CDR3 DNA reads TGTGCCAGCAGGCCAAAGGTGGGGACAGGCCAAGGGACTGAAGCTTTCTTT.

V and J are TRBV5-1 and TRBJ2-1; no clear D gene. The V end was cut by 4 bases, the J end by 5 bases, with 19 bases between. The CDR3 is 16 residues long. Germline V gene sequence: CDR1 SGHRS, CDR2 YFSETQ. DNA of the CDR3: TGCGCCAGCAGCCCATTAGACACATTTCGTAACAATGAGCAGTTCTTC. Its translation is CASSPLDTFRNNEQFF.

This rearrangement joins TRBV27 to TRBJ2-1; D not resolved. This CDR3 has 12 residues. Germline V gene lookup returns CDR1 MNHEY and CDR2 SMNVEV (reference sequence). Trimming shortened V by 7 bases and J by 7 bases, and 11 bases separated the two germline ends. Written as DNA, the CDR3 is TGTGCCAGCAATGACCCAGGTAATGAGCAGTTCTTC. It codes for CASNDPGNEQFF.

This clone was seen a single time. V usage is TRBV25-1 and J usage is TRBJ2-2; D is unclear. CDR3 length: 13 amino acids. Trimming took 4 bases from V and 2 from J, leaving 5 bases between them. Germline assignment: CDR1 MGHDK and CDR2 SYGVNS. The DNA of the CDR3 is TGTGCCAGCAGTGCAGGAAACACCGGGGAGCTGTTTTTT. This encodes CASSAGNTGELFF.

The chain combines TRBV7-3 with TRBJ2-6, with D unresolved. The V end lost 0 bases, the J end lost 0 bases, and 6 bases lay between the germline ends. The germline CDR1 and CDR2 sequences are SGHTA and FQGTGA. This CDR3 contains 16 residues. The DNA of the CDR3 is TGTGCCAGCAGCTTAACGTGGAGCTCTGGGGCCAACGTCCTGACTTTC. This codes for CASSLTWSSGANVLTF.

V is TRBV30 and J is TRBJ2-3, with a weak D call TRBD2 (7 bases). The V gene lost 3 bases and the J gene lost 2 bases, with 18 bases spanning the gap. Germline V gene lookup returns CDR1 GTSNPN and CDR2 SVGIG (reference sequence). The CDR3 covers 16 residues. The CDR3 is CAWSGWGGANTDTQYF. The CDR3 nucleotides are TGTGCCTGGAGCGGATGGGGGGGGGCTAACACAGATACGCAGTATTTT.